This TCR beta chain was identified during a study of T-cell reconstitution after alpha-beta-depleted transplantation in children. General study findings and limits: After transplant, at about two months, alpha-beta T cells were reportedly derived from several hundred expanded graft clones. The main origin of T-cell counts and diversity one year after transplant was newly produced T cells. Recipient T cells and thymic progenitors that survived were the source of the high TCRbeta diversity seen at day 60 in some patients.

Concerning this clonotype: Its target is unknown.

It was with unique molecular identifiers that the TCRbeta library was prepared. TCRdb recomputed calls from the PCR reads with MiXCR, one row per CDR3 protein. The sample holds about 100,000 distinct CDR3 sequences; around 5.9% are singletons and the top ten take roughly 6.1%. The specimen comprised PBMCs, mostly from graft donor cells, sampled 60 days after TCRalphabeta/CD19-depleted stem cell transplant. The source of this sequence is a female patient aged 2-15 years who had a stem cell transplant for Fanconi anemia, so the T cells may come from the graft donor.

The CDR3 nucleotides read TGTGCCAGCAGCCATCCGACAGGGGGTGGGTCACCCCTCCACTTT. This gives the protein CASSHPTGGGSPLHF. The chain combines TRBV14 with TRBJ1-6, with 9 bases that match TRBD1. The V segment lost 3 bases and the J segment 10 bases; nucleotides outside the gene matches: 7. The V gene's germline CDR1 is SGHDN and CDR2 FVKESK. There are 15 residues in the CDR3.